The TCR beta chain described here comes from a study of graft-versus-host responses after intestinal transplantation. Study background: All recipients got anti-thymocyte globulin induction, then tacrolimus and steroids for about three years. Overall study findings and caveats: The authors found GvH clones in recipient marrow, some appearing first in ileum or blood.

This clone has a handful of counts. Repertoires were generated with immunoSEQ multiplex PCR, while TCRdb's copy carries only in-frame clones and drops some. The sample lists fewer than 25,000 clones; 35% to 40% were seen once. The study plated approximately 200,000 CFSE-labeled responders with approximately 200,000 irradiated, violet-dye-labeled stimulators. The reaction was completed, and proliferating CFSE-low CD3+CD4+ and CD3+CD8+ responders were then sorted. The CDR3 is 12 amino acids. V dropped 2 bases and J dropped 7 bases, with 5 bases sitting between them. The germline V gene encodes CDR1 MNHEY and CDR2 SVGAGI.

The rearrangement joins TRBV6-5 to TRBJ2-2; D remains ambiguous. The sample was alloreactive CD4+ T cells from a mixed lymphocyte reaction culture, taken before transplantation. Subset given: CFSE-low proliferating T cells sorted from roughly six-day pre-transplant mixed lymphocyte reaction (GvH or HvG direction). The sequence was obtained from a human patient who was an organ donor for intestinal transplantation. CDR3 residues: CASSYQDGELFF. In nucleotides, the CDR3 is TGTGCCAGCAGTTACCAGGACGGGGAGCTGTTTTTT.